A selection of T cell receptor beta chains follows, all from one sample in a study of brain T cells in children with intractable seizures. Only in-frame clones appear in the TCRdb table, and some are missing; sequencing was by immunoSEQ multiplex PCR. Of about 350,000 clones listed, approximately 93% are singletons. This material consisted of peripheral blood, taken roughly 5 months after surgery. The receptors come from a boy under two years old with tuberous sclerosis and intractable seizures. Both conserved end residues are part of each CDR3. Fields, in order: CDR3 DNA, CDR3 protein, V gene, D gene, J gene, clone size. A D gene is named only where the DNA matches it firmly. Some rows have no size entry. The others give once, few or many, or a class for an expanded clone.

CDR3 DNA: TGTGCCAGCAGTTACTCGAAGGGCTCCTACGAGCAGTACTTC
CDR3 protein: CASSYSKGSYEQYF
V gene: TRBV6-5
D gene: .
J gene: TRBJ2-7
clone size: .

CDR3 DNA: TGTGCCAGCAGCCAAGGGGGACAGGGCTCACCCCTCCACTTT
CDR3 protein: CASSQGGQGSPLHF
V gene: TRBV7-9
D gene: TRBD1
J gene: TRBJ1-6
clone size: .

CDR3 DNA: TGTGCCACCAATACAAAGGGGCGATTCGACTACGAGCAGTACTTC
CDR3 protein: CATNTKGRFDYEQYF
V gene: TRBV6-5
D gene: .
J gene: TRBJ2-7
clone size: .

CDR3 DNA: TGTGCCAGCAGTTACTCGGACAGGGGTTCCTACGAGCAGTACTTC
CDR3 protein: CASSYSDRGSYEQYF
V gene: TRBV6-5
D gene: TRBD1
J gene: TRBJ2-7
clone size: .

CDR3 DNA: TGTGCCAGCAGTGAGACCTCCCAAAATACCGGGGAGCTGTTTTTT
CDR3 protein: CASSETSQNTGELFF
V gene: TRBV6-1
D gene: .
J gene: TRBJ2-2
clone size: .

CDR3 DNA: TGCGCCAGCAGCTTGGACGTCCTCGGGCAGCCCCAGCATTTT
CDR3 protein: CASSLDVLGQPQHF
V gene: TRBV5-1
D gene: .
J gene: TRBJ1-5
clone size: .

CDR3 DNA: TGTGCCAGCAGCCAAGCAACCTCGGACAGGGTTGAGGCCTATGGCTACACCTTC
CDR3 protein: CASSQATSDRVEAYGYTF
V gene: TRBV4-2
D gene: TRBD1
J gene: TRBJ1-2
clone size: .

CDR3 DNA: TGTGCCAGCACACCACAAGTCCGACAGGTCGCCCCCCACTATGGCTACACCTTC
CDR3 protein: CASTPQVRQVAPHYGYTF
V gene: TRBV7-9
D gene: .
J gene: TRBJ1-2
clone size: .

CDR3 DNA: TGCGCCAGCAGCTGGACTAGCGGGGAAATCAATGAGCAGTTCTTC
CDR3 protein: CASSWTSGEINEQFF
V gene: TRBV4-1
D gene: TRBD2
J gene: TRBJ2-1
clone size: .

CDR3 DNA: TGTGCCACCCTCCCCACCCCTACAGGGGTCGATGGCTACACCTTC
CDR3 protein: CATLPTPTGVDGYTF
V gene: TRBV7-9
D gene: TRBD1
J gene: TRBJ1-2
clone size: few

CDR3 DNA: TGTGCCAGTAGTATAGTGGACTCTGGAAACACCATATATTTT
CDR3 protein: CASSIVDSGNTIYF
V gene: TRBV19
D gene: .
J gene: TRBJ1-3
clone size: once

CDR3 DNA: TGTGCCAGCAGCGATCCAGTAGCGGGGGATAGCACAGATACGCAGTATTTT
CDR3 protein: CASSDPVAGDSTDTQYF
V gene: TRBV7-8
D gene: TRBD2
J gene: TRBJ2-3
clone size: .

CDR3 DNA: TGCAGCGTTGAGGCTAGCGGGCCGACCGTAGGTTACGAGCAGTACTTC
CDR3 protein: CSVEASGPTVGYEQYF
V gene: TRBV29-1
D gene: TRBD2
J gene: TRBJ2-7
clone size: .

CDR3 DNA: TGTGCCAGCGGACGGGCGGAAGCTCGCTATGGCTACACCTTC
CDR3 protein: CASGRAEARYGYTF
V gene: TRBV5-5
D gene: .
J gene: TRBJ1-2
clone size: .

CDR3 DNA: TGTGCCAGCAGCCAAGGAGGGTATTATGGCTACACCTTC
CDR3 protein: CASSQGGYYGYTF
V gene: TRBV3-1/TRBV3-2
D gene: .
J gene: TRBJ1-2
clone size: .

CDR3 DNA: TGCGCCAGCAGTGAGCGTTTGTTTGCAAACACCATATATTTT
CDR3 protein: CASSERLFANTIYF
V gene: TRBV10-2
D gene: .
J gene: TRBJ1-3
clone size: .

CDR3 DNA: TGTGCCTGTAAACAGGGGGACGAGCAGTACTTC
CDR3 protein: CACKQGDEQYF
V gene: TRBV30
D gene: TRBD1
J gene: TRBJ2-7
clone size: .

CDR3 DNA: TGTGCCAGCAGCTTTCGGACAGCTCTGAACACTGAAGCTTTCTTT
CDR3 protein: CASSFRTALNTEAFF
V gene: TRBV27
D gene: .
J gene: TRBJ1-1
clone size: .

CDR3 DNA: TGCGCCAGCAGCTTGATGGGGCGGAAAGAAAAACTGTTTTTT
CDR3 protein: CASSLMGRKEKLFF
V gene: TRBV5-1
D gene: .
J gene: TRBJ1-4
clone size: .